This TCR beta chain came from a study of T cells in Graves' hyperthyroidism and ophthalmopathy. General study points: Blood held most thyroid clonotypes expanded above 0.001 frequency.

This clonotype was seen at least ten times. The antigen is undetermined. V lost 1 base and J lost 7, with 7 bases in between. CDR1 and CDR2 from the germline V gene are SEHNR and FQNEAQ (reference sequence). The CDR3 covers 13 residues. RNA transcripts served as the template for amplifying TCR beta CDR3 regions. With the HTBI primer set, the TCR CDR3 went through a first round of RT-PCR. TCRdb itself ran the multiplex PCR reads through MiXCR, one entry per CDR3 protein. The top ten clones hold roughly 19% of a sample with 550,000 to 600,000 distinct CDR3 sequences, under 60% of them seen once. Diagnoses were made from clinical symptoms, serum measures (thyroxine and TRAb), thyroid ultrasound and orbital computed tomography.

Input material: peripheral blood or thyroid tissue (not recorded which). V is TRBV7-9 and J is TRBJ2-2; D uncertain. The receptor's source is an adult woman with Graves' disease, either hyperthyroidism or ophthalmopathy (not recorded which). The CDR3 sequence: CASSLELLGELFF. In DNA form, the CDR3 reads TGTGCCAGCAGCTTAGAGTTGCTCGGGGAGCTGTTTTTT.